The rows below give T cell receptor beta chains drawn from one sample of a study of CD8 T cells in Susac syndrome. TCRdb re-analysed the immunoSEQ multiplex PCR reads in MiXCR, keeping a single row per CDR3 protein. The top ten hold nearly 0.085% of the sample, which has 130,000 to 150,000 distinct CDR3 sequences, approximately 95% seen once. The specimen sequenced was CD4+ T cells from PBMCs. The receptor source for this set is a human donor in good health. The CDR3 runs from the conserved cysteine through the conserved F or W. Fields, in order: V gene, clone size, D gene, J gene, CDR3 protein, CDR3 DNA. A D gene is named only where the DNA matches it firmly. Size tells how often a clone was seen (once, few, many) or the class of an expanded clone, and some rows leave it out.

V gene: TRBV24-1
clone size: -
D gene: -
J gene: TRBJ2-7
CDR3 protein: CATSSSYEQYF
CDR3 DNA: TGTGCCACTTCCAGCTCCTACGAGCAGTACTTC

V gene: TRBV30
clone size: -
D gene: -
J gene: TRBJ1-1
CDR3 protein: CAWSTTEAFF
CDR3 DNA: TGTGCCTGGAGTACCACTGAAGCTTTCTTT

V gene: TRBV29-1
clone size: -
D gene: -
J gene: TRBJ2-7
CDR3 protein: CSVKQGSPSYEQYF
CDR3 DNA: TGCAGCGTTAAACAGGGTAGCCCCTCCTACGAGCAGTACTTC

V gene: TRBV2
clone size: -
D gene: -
J gene: TRBJ2-1
CDR3 protein: CASLGGLANNEQFF
CDR3 DNA: TGTGCCAGCTTGGGGGGCCTTGCGAACAATGAGCAGTTCTTC

V gene: TRBV5-1
clone size: -
D gene: -
J gene: TRBJ2-7
CDR3 protein: CASSSWDRAYEQYF
CDR3 DNA: TGCGCCAGCAGCTCCTGGGACCGAGCCTACGAGCAGTACTTC

V gene: TRBV6-1
clone size: -
D gene: -
J gene: TRBJ2-7
CDR3 protein: CASAGSYEQYF
CDR3 DNA: TGTGCCAGCGCGGGATCCTACGAGCAGTACTTC

V gene: TRBV27
clone size: -
D gene: -
J gene: TRBJ2-5
CDR3 protein: CASSPTMRLGETQYF
CDR3 DNA: TGTGCCAGCAGCCCCACAATGAGGTTGGGGGAGACCCAGTACTTC

V gene: TRBV30
clone size: -
D gene: -
J gene: TRBJ1-1
CDR3 protein: CAYAWAADTEAFF
CDR3 DNA: TGTGCCTACGCCTGGGCAGCGGACACTGAAGCTTTCTTT

V gene: TRBV30
clone size: -
D gene: -
J gene: TRBJ1-3
CDR3 protein: CAWSPGSSGNTIYF
CDR3 DNA: TGTGCCTGGAGTCCTGGAAGCTCTGGAAACACCATATATTTT

V gene: TRBV3-1
clone size: -
D gene: -
J gene: TRBJ2-7
CDR3 protein: CASSQGWAGRFYEQYF
CDR3 DNA: TGTGCCAGCAGCCAAGGTTGGGCAGGTAGATTCTACGAGCAGTACTTC

V gene: TRBV30
clone size: -
D gene: TRBD2
J gene: TRBJ2-2
CDR3 protein: CAWGSGSAGELFF
CDR3 DNA: TGTGCCTGGGGTAGCGGGAGCGCCGGGGAGCTGTTTTTT

V gene: TRBV7-9
clone size: -
D gene: TRBD1
J gene: TRBJ2-7
CDR3 protein: CASSLGQDYEQYF
CDR3 DNA: TGTGCCAGCAGCCTCGGACAGGACTACGAGCAGTACTTC

V gene: TRBV28
clone size: -
D gene: TRBD1
J gene: TRBJ2-2
CDR3 protein: CASTRQGLWELFF
CDR3 DNA: TGTGCCAGCACTCGACAGGGGCTCTGGGAGCTGTTTTTT

V gene: TRBV5-1
clone size: -
D gene: TRBD1
J gene: TRBJ2-2
CDR3 protein: CASSLRGQSNTGELFF
CDR3 DNA: TGCGCCAGCAGCCTGAGGGGACAGTCGAACACCGGGGAGCTGTTTTTT

V gene: TRBV4-1
clone size: -
D gene: -
J gene: TRBJ1-4
CDR3 protein: CASSQFGPFGVTNEKLFF
CDR3 DNA: TGCGCCAGCAGCCAGTTTGGGCCTTTTGGGGTAACTAATGAAAAACTGTTTTTT

V gene: TRBV2
clone size: once
D gene: TRBD2
J gene: TRBJ2-1
CDR3 protein: CASRAGARSSYNEQFF
CDR3 DNA: TGTGCCAGCAGGGCGGGAGCGCGGAGCTCCTACAATGAGCAGTTCTTC

V gene: TRBV3-1
clone size: -
D gene: -
J gene: TRBJ2-7
CDR3 protein: CASSQGGNEQYF
CDR3 DNA: TGTGCCAGCAGCCAAGGGGGGAACGAGCAGTACTTC

V gene: TRBV12-3/TRBV12-4
clone size: -
D gene: -
J gene: TRBJ2-1
CDR3 protein: CASSPSSSPPRNEQFF
CDR3 DNA: TGTGCCAGCAGTCCATCATCCTCTCCTCCCCGGAATGAGCAGTTCTTC

V gene: TRBV9
clone size: -
D gene: -
J gene: TRBJ2-7
CDR3 protein: CASSVGGGLPSSGDEQYF
CDR3 DNA: TGTGCCAGCAGCGTAGGGGGGGGCCTACCCTCCAGTGGCGACGAGCAGTACTTC

V gene: TRBV19
clone size: -
D gene: -
J gene: TRBJ1-1
CDR3 protein: CAVRPQGSSEAFF
CDR3 DNA: TGTGCCGTAAGGCCACAGGGATCGTCTGAAGCTTTCTTT

V gene: TRBV30
clone size: -
D gene: -
J gene: TRBJ1-5
CDR3 protein: CAWRGESNQPQHF
CDR3 DNA: TGTGCCTGGAGAGGAGAAAGCAATCAGCCCCAGCATTTT

V gene: TRBV28
clone size: -
D gene: TRBD1
J gene: TRBJ2-5
CDR3 protein: CASSTDRGPQETQYF
CDR3 DNA: TGTGCCAGCAGTACGGACAGGGGGCCCCAAGAGACCCAGTACTTC

V gene: TRBV20-1
clone size: -
D gene: -
J gene: TRBJ2-1
CDR3 protein: CSRVNPSYNEQFF
CDR3 DNA: TGCAGTAGGGTGAACCCCTCCTACAATGAGCAGTTCTTC

V gene: TRBV15
clone size: -
D gene: -
J gene: TRBJ2-1
CDR3 protein: CATSGRMSYNEQFF
CDR3 DNA: TGTGCCACCAGCGGGAGGATGTCCTACAATGAGCAGTTCTTC

V gene: TRBV19
clone size: -
D gene: -
J gene: TRBJ1-1
CDR3 protein: CASSIGQRSEAFF
CDR3 DNA: TGTGCCAGTAGTATCGGACAGCGGAGTGAAGCTTTCTTT

V gene: TRBV3-1
clone size: -
D gene: -
J gene: TRBJ2-6
CDR3 protein: CASSQAGPTGSGANVLTF
CDR3 DNA: TGTGCCAGCAGCCAAGCGGGGCCAACAGGCTCTGGGGCCAACGTCCTGACTTTC

V gene: TRBV29-1
clone size: -
D gene: -
J gene: TRBJ2-7
CDR3 protein: CSVEAGPYEQYF
CDR3 DNA: TGCAGCGTTGAGGCAGGCCCCTACGAGCAGTACTTC

V gene: TRBV27
clone size: -
D gene: -
J gene: TRBJ2-5
CDR3 protein: CASSLRPRETQYF
CDR3 DNA: TGTGCCAGCAGTTTAAGGCCACGGGAGACCCAGTACTTC

V gene: TRBV12-3/TRBV12-4
clone size: -
D gene: -
J gene: TRBJ1-5
CDR3 protein: CASSFWGSPQHF
CDR3 DNA: TGTGCCAGCAGTTTCTGGGGTTCGCCCCAGCATTTT

V gene: TRBV30
clone size: -
D gene: TRBD1
J gene: TRBJ1-1
CDR3 protein: CAWSYRGLGTEAFF
CDR3 DNA: TGTGCCTGGAGTTACAGGGGTCTTGGCACTGAAGCTTTCTTT

V gene: TRBV15
clone size: -
D gene: -
J gene: TRBJ2-2
CDR3 protein: CATSSLPLQGPGELFF
CDR3 DNA: TGTGCCACCAGCAGCCTGCCCCTCCAGGGGCCCGGGGAGCTGTTTTTT

V gene: TRBV3-1
clone size: -
D gene: -
J gene: TRBJ1-2
CDR3 protein: CASNQGLLNYGYTF
CDR3 DNA: TGTGCCAGCAACCAGGGGCTTCTTAACTATGGCTACACCTTC

V gene: TRBV20-1
clone size: -
D gene: TRBD1
J gene: TRBJ1-5
CDR3 protein: CSAGQGVIQPQHF
CDR3 DNA: TGCAGTGCCGGACAGGGAGTAATCCAGCCCCAGCATTTT

V gene: TRBV20-1
clone size: -
D gene: TRBD2
J gene: TRBJ2-1
CDR3 protein: CSARDALAGDNEQFF
CDR3 DNA: TGCAGTGCTAGAGATGCCCTAGCGGGAGACAATGAGCAGTTCTTC

V gene: TRBV3-1
clone size: -
D gene: TRBD2
J gene: TRBJ2-1
CDR3 protein: CASSQLSGINEQFF
CDR3 DNA: TGTGCCAGCAGCCAGCTTAGCGGGATAAATGAGCAGTTCTTC

V gene: TRBV5-4
clone size: -
D gene: TRBD2
J gene: TRBJ2-7
CDR3 protein: CASSLAGKDEQYF
CDR3 DNA: TGTGCCAGCAGCCTAGCGGGAAAGGACGAGCAGTACTTC

V gene: TRBV11-2
clone size: -
D gene: -
J gene: TRBJ2-2
CDR3 protein: CASSATRGEYRAGELFF
CDR3 DNA: TGTGCCAGCAGCGCAACTCGGGGGGAATACAGGGCCGGGGAGCTGTTTTTT

V gene: TRBV2
clone size: -
D gene: TRBD1
J gene: TRBJ1-1
CDR3 protein: CASRNRGRVTEAFF
CDR3 DNA: TGTGCCAGCAGAAACAGGGGGCGGGTCACTGAAGCTTTCTTT

V gene: TRBV30
clone size: -
D gene: TRBD2
J gene: TRBJ2-3
CDR3 protein: CAWQSGRGGADTQYF
CDR3 DNA: TGTGCCTGGCAAAGCGGGAGGGGGGGCGCAGATACGCAGTATTTT

V gene: TRBV30
clone size: -
D gene: -
J gene: TRBJ2-7
CDR3 protein: CAWSDTYEQYF
CDR3 DNA: TGTGCCTGGAGTGATACCTACGAGCAGTACTTC

V gene: TRBV20-1
clone size: once
D gene: TRBD2
J gene: TRBJ2-5
CDR3 protein: CSAPPLTSIETQYF
CDR3 DNA: TGCAGTGCCCCTCCCCTGACTAGCATAGAGACCCAGTACTTC

V gene: TRBV5-4
clone size: -
D gene: TRBD2
J gene: TRBJ2-2
CDR3 protein: CASSFSGRIDTGELFF
CDR3 DNA: TGTGCCAGCAGCTTCAGCGGGAGGATTGACACCGGGGAGCTGTTTTTT

V gene: TRBV20-1
clone size: -
D gene: TRBD1
J gene: TRBJ2-2
CDR3 protein: CSARVQGAGELFF
CDR3 DNA: TGCAGTGCTAGAGTCCAGGGGGCCGGGGAGCTGTTTTTT